The clone carrying this TCR beta chain occurred a few times. As yet, its antigen is unknown. Scientists made TCR beta libraries using quantitative 5'-RACE with molecular barcodes. TCRdb fed the 5' RACE reads into MiXCR, producing one record per CDR3 protein. The sample has approximately 200,000 distinct CDR3 sequences, about 13% seen once; the top ten hold 16%. This sample was included in a study of CD8 T cells in ankylosing spondylitis. Study-wide results and limits: Several of the motif variants were reported before in synovial fluid and blood from reactive arthritis.

This CDR3 has 17 residues. V was cut by 10 bases and J by 3 bases, with 26 bases left in between. Germline V gene data show CDR1 as MNHEY and CDR2 as SVGEGT. The source material was blood, either unsorted or a sorted T cell fraction (not recorded which). V usage is TRBV6-2 or TRBV6-3 and J usage is TRBJ2-3; possible D gene TRBD2, 6 bases. The receptor's source is a male donor with ankylosing spondylitis or in good health (not recorded which). CDR3 DNA: TGTGCCACCCTATGGGGTGTAGCGGTTGCCTCGACAGATACGCAGTATTTT. It translates to CATLWGVAVASTDTQYF.